This T cell receptor beta chain was recorded in a study of OX40 agonist ivuxolimab in advanced cancers. TCRdb's table, derived via immunoSEQ multiplex PCR, lists solely in-frame clones and lacks some. This table holds 80,000 or so clones, 75% to 90% found once. The material sequenced was CD4+ or CD8+ T cells sorted from blood, taken in a trial of the OX40 agonist ivuxolimab. The clonotype originates from an adult with an advanced solid tumor such as melanoma, head and neck, liver or kidney cancer.

This chain's CDR3 is CASSQFDRASPLHF. In nucleotides, the CDR3 is TGTGCCAGCAGCCAATTCGACAGAGCTTCACCCCTCCACTTT. This rearrangement joins TRBV7-3 to TRBJ1-6, with D possibly being TRBD1 (5 bases). Germline values: CDR1 SGHTA, CDR2 FQGTGA. The V and J ends lost 5 bases and 9 bases respectively, with 14 bases between them. The CDR3 totals 14 residues.